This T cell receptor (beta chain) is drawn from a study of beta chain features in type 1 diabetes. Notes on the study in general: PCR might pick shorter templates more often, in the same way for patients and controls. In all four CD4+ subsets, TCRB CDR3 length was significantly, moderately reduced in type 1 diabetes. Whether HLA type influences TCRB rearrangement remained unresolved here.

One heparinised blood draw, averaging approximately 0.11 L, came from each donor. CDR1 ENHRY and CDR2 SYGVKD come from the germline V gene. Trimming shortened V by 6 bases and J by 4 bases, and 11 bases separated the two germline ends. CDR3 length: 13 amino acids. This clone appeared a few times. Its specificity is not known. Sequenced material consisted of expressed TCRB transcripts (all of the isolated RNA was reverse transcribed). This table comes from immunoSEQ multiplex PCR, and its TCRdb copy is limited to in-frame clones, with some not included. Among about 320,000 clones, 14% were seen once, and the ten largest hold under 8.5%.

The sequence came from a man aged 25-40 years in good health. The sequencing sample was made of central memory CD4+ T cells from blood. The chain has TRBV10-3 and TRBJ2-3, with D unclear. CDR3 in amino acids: CAIRGNIADTQYF. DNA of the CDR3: TGTGCCATCAGGGGTAATATTGCAGATACGCAGTATTTT.